This TCR beta chain was sequenced for a study of spatial heterogeneity in lung cancer. Study-wide background: An average of more than ten raw reads was observed per unique TCR and UMI combination. Study findings and constraints: More often at tumor resection than at routine follow-up, ubiquitous expanded tumor TCRs were detected in the blood.

Germline lookup yields CDR1 SGHRS and CDR2 YFSETQ. The CDR3 runs 15 residues. The V and J ends lost 4 bases and 3 bases respectively, with 16 bases between them. A unique molecular identifier was carried by every single TCR cDNA molecule. A single record per CDR3 protein comes from TCRdb applying MiXCR to the 5' RACE reads. The profile covers around 45,000 distinct CDR3 sequences, with approximately 12% appearing a single time and about 43% taken by the ten largest. This clonotype was seen repeatedly, ten times or more. Its specificity is not known. The time point is: sample taken at primary tumor resection. Researchers sequenced whole RNA taken from tumor, nontumor lung or frozen PBMC without sorting. The donor group consisted of over 60 patients who had untreated, early-stage non-small cell lung cancer.

This clonotype was sampled from a female donor with early-stage non-small cell lung cancer. Material: PBMCs, obtained at surgery. The rearrangement uses TRBV5-1 and TRBJ1-1, with a tentative D call TRBD1 (6 bases). DNA of the CDR3: TGCGCCAGCAGCGCACAACAGGGAGCGGACACTGAAGCTTTCTTT. It codes for CASSAQQGADTEAFF. The entire variable domain, with the rest obtained from reference TRBV5-1 and TRBJ1-1, is as follows: KAGVTQTPRYLIKTRGQQVTLSCSPISGHRSVSWYQQTPGQGLQFLFEYFSETQRNKGNFPGRFSGRQFSNSRSEMNVSTLELGDSALYLCASSAQQGADTEAFFGQGTRLTVV.